This T cell receptor beta chain was identified in a study of blood T cell repertoires in COVID-19. Study at large: T cells, B-cell-depleted T cells, or PBMCs provided the cDNA or gDNA that served as material.

TCRdb's table, derived via immunoSEQ multiplex PCR, lists solely in-frame clones and lacks some. The sample holds 60,000 or so clones, about 82% seen once. This CDR3 has 11 amino acids. The ends were cut back, 0 bases at V and 6 bases at J, with 6 bases in the middle. Looked up from germline, CDR1 is SQVTM and CDR2 is ANQGSEA. The material sequenced was peripheral blood. The TCR was taken from a human donor in a cohort sampled during active COVID-19. The chain carries TRBV29-1 and TRBJ2-7; no clear D. CDR3 sequence reads: CSVEELSEQYF. DNA for the CDR3: TGCAGCGTTGAAGAACTATCCGAGCAGTACTTC.